Sequencing of this T cell receptor beta chain was carried out in a study of blood T cell repertoires in COVID-19. Repertoires were generated with immunoSEQ multiplex PCR, while TCRdb's copy carries only in-frame clones and drops some. The table lists 200,000 to 250,000 clones, roughly four fifths of them singletons. The Seattle site enrolled patients during active infection and followed them longitudinally. The CDR3 is 15 residues long. Germline V CDR1 and CDR2: LGHDT, YNNKEL (reference sequence). J gave up 6 bases and V 6 bases, and 7 bases lay outside the gene matches. What was sequenced was peripheral blood. This clonotype originated in a woman aged 80 or over with COVID-19, enrolled during active disease. The chain employs TRBV3-1 (or the pseudogene TRBV3-2) and TRBJ2-3; 12 nucleotides align to TRBD2. CDR3 DNA: TGTGCCAGCAGGTTACTAGCGGGAGGCGAGGATACGCAGTATTTT. Protein product: CASRLLAGGEDTQYF.